These 22 T cell receptor beta chains were all obtained from the same sample, sequenced in a study of control samples from healthy donors and cancer patients. The data were produced by immunoSEQ multiplex PCR, yet TCRdb's version contains in-frame clones alone and is incomplete. This table holds 75,000 to 100,000 clones, about 85% found once. The material sequenced was blood. Receptor source: a woman in her forties or fifties in good health.

The gene calls are TRBV6-6 and TRBJ1-1, with D hard to call. V gave up 0 bases and J gave up 0 bases, with 8 bases separating them. Germline CDR1 MNHNY, CDR2 SVGAGI (reference sequence). This CDR3 spans 15 amino acids. The CDR3 loop is CASSYSSQLNTEAFF. The CDR3 region has the DNA TGTGCCAGCAGTTACTCAAGCCAGTTGAACACTGAAGCTTTCTTT.

The chain has TRBV7-2 and TRBJ2-5; D gene unclear. The CDR3 length is 13 residues. V lost 3 bases and J lost 2, with 7 bases in between. Germline assignment: CDR1 SGHTA and CDR2 FQGNSA. The CDR3, as DNA: TGTGCCAGCAGCTTTAGCCAGCAAGAGACCCAGTACTTC. Amino acids: CASSFSQQETQYF.

V is TRBV6-5 and J is TRBJ1-2, with D perhaps TRBD1 (5 bases). V was trimmed by 6 bases and J by 1 base, leaving 12 bases between them. Germline loops: CDR1 MNHEY, CDR2 SVGAGI. The CDR3 totals 14 residues. The CDR3 loop reads CASSNPGINYGYTF. As DNA, the CDR3 is TGTGCCAGCAGCAACCCAGGGATTAACTATGGCTACACCTTC.

The table lists this clone with a count of one. This sequence joins TRBV19 and TRBJ2-7, with TRBD1 matching over 9 bases. The CDR3 totals 17 residues. V was clipped by 5 bases and J by 7 bases; unmatched bases: 18. Germline V gives CDR1 LNHDA, CDR2 SQIVND (reference sequence). The CDR3 reads CASSRTGVIPTTGEQYF. The CDR3 DNA sequence: TGTGCCAGTAGTCGGACAGGGGTCATTCCTACTACTGGGGAGCAGTACTTC.

This clone was detected once. This chain uses TRBV7-8 with TRBJ2-2; either TRBD1 or TRBD2 may supply D (5 bases each). V was pared by 6 bases and J by 1 base, with 12 bases between. Germline V CDR1 and CDR2: SGHVS, FQNEAQ. CDR3 length equals 15 residues. This CDR3 reads CASSRDAQNTGELFF. CDR3 DNA: TGTGCCAGCAGTCGGGACGCGCAGAACACCGGGGAGCTGTTTTTT.

This chain links TRBV6-2 or TRBV6-3 with TRBJ1-3, with D possibly matching TRBD1 (5 bases). Germline values: CDR1 MNHEY, CDR2 SVGEGT. The CDR3 is 14 amino acids. V lost 5 bases and J lost 2, with 10 bases in between. Here the CDR3 reads CASSSLGAGNTIYF. The CDR3 region has the DNA TGTGCCAGCAGTAGCCTGGGGGCTGGAAACACCATATATTTT.

This clone was recorded once. The chain combines TRBV19 with TRBJ2-3; 8 positions match TRBD2. The CDR3 length is 12 residues. V dropped 5 bases and J dropped 6; count of bases not matched to a gene: 1. Germline V gene data show CDR1 as LNHDA and CDR2 as SQIVND (reference sequence). The CDR3 nucleotides are TGTGCCAGTAGTCGCGGGAGGGATACGCAGTATTTT. Residues: CASSRGRDTQYF.

This clone appeared a single time. The chain joins TRBV11-3 to TRBJ1-1, with D possibly being TRBD1 (6 bases). Per the germline V gene, CDR1 is SGHNT and CDR2 is YENEEA. The CDR3 covers 15 residues. V lost 5 bases and J lost 8, with 21 bases in between. CDR3 sequence (DNA): TGTGCCAGCAGCAGGGGGATTTGGGTTTTCGCCGAAGCTTTCTTT. Protein product: CASSRGIWVFAEAFF. The variable domain in full, with the rest retrieved from reference TRBV11-3 and TRBJ1-1, is EAGVVQSPRYKIIEKKQPVAFWCNPISGHNTLYWYLQNLGQGPELLIRYENEEAVDDSQLPKDRFSAERLKGVDSTLKIQPAELGDSAVYLCASSRGIWVFAEAFFGQGTRLTVV.

The chain joins TRBV10-3 to TRBJ1-1; 7 positions match TRBD1. The CDR3 extends over 15 amino acids. Germline V gene data show CDR1 as ENHRY and CDR2 as SYGVKD. Losses at the gene ends were 4 bases for V and 1 base for J; bases not matched to a gene: 6. The CDR3 loop is CAISGRGQGNTEAFF. In DNA, the CDR3 is TGTGCCATCAGTGGGAGGGGGCAGGGGAACACTGAAGCTTTCTTT.

The rearrangement links TRBV18 to TRBJ1-1; a weak D match, TRBD1 (6 bases). The CDR3 covers 15 residues. With 8 bases removed from V and 5 bases from J, the gap between germline ends came to 21 bases. Germline loops: CDR1 KGHSH, CDR2 LQKENI. The CDR3 sequence is CASTLQGQGGTEAFF. In DNA form, the CDR3 reads TGTGCCAGCACACTGCAGGGGCAGGGCGGTACTGAAGCTTTCTTT.

The chain employs TRBV28 and TRBJ2-1; the match to TRBD2 covers 7 bases. Germline lookup yields CDR1 MDHEN and CDR2 SYDVKM. V lost 0 bases to trimming and J lost 5 bases; unmatched junction nucleotides: 10. CDR3 size: 17 residues. CDR3 DNA: TGTGCCAGCAGTTTATGGTCTAGCGGTCTCAAGGACAATGAGCAGTTCTTC. Amino acid sequence: CASSLWSSGLKDNEQFF. The whole variable domain, remainder taken from reference TRBV28 and TRBJ2-1, is DVKVTQSSRYLVKRTGEKVFLECVQDMDHENMFWYRQDPGLGLRLIYFSYDVKMKEKGDIPEGYSVSREKKERFSLILESASTNQTSMYLCASSLWSSGLKDNEQFFGPGTRLTVL.

The J gene is TRBJ1-2, the V gene TRBV3-1 (or the pseudogene TRBV3-2); perhaps TRBD1 as D (5 bases). The CDR3 is 16 residues long. Germline V gene data show CDR1 as LGHDT and CDR2 as YNNKEL (reference sequence). V was pared by 0 bases and J by 4 bases, with 15 bases between. The CDR3 spells CASSQDLRGGLYGYTF. In DNA, the CDR3 is TGTGCCAGCAGCCAAGATCTCCGGGGGGGTCTCTATGGCTACACCTTC.

This chain joins TRBV2 and TRBJ2-1, with D tentatively TRBD2 (6 bases). V shed 3 bases and J shed 5 bases, with 17 bases lying between them. The CDR3 contains 16 residues. CDR1 and CDR2 (germline): SNHLY, FYNNEI. The CDR3 loop is CASSEGVSGGDNEQFF. DNA of the CDR3: TGTGCCAGCAGTGAGGGCGTTAGCGGAGGGGACAATGAGCAGTTCTTC.

This chain links TRBV6-9 with TRBJ2-3, with D maybe TRBD1 (7 bases). The CDR3 totals 16 residues. Trimming took off 1 base at V and 3 bases at J, with 14 bases between the two ends. Germline V CDR1 and CDR2: MNHGY, SVAAGI. The CDR3 DNA sequence: TGTGCCAGCAGTTATTGGGGGGACAGACCAACAGATACGCAGTATTTT. The encoded protein is CASSYWGDRPTDTQYF.

The gene calls are TRBV5-1 and TRBJ2-2; TRBD2 aligns across 12 bases. Trimming took 0 bases from V and 6 from J; bases not matched to a gene: 9. Germline V gives CDR1 SGHRS, CDR2 YFSETQ. This CDR3 region has 18 residues. As DNA, the CDR3 is TGCGCCAGCAGCTTGGCATTGAGGACTAGCGGGGTGCCCGGGGAGCTGTTTTTT. It codes for CASSLALRTSGVPGELFF. The full variable domain, with the rest looked up from reference TRBV5-1 and TRBJ2-2, is KAGVTQTPRYLIKTRGQQVTLSCSPISGHRSVSWYQQTPGQGLQFLFEYFSETQRNKGNFPGRFSGRQFSNSRSEMNVSTLELGDSALYLCASSLALRTSGVPGELFFGEGSRLTVL.

V and J are TRBV4-2 and TRBJ1-2, with D tentatively TRBD1 (5 bases). The CDR3 length is 17 residues. Germline values: CDR1 LGHNA, CDR2 YNFKEQ. V lost 4 bases to trimming and J lost 6 bases, with 24 bases between them. The chain's CDR3 is CASSPFVRATDYDGYTF. CDR3 in DNA: TGTGCCAGCAGCCCCTTCGTCAGGGCAACCGACTATGATGGCTACACCTTC.

The chain couples TRBV5-4 to TRBJ2-3, with TRBD2 matching over 15 bases. CDR3 size: 16 residues. V lost 4 bases, J lost 6 bases, and 6 bases stayed unmatched. Looked up from germline, CDR1 is SGHNT and CDR2 is YYREEE (reference sequence). The CDR3, as DNA: TGTGCCAGCAGCCACGCCGGGACTAGCGGGGGGGATACGCAGTATTTT. Its protein product is CASSHAGTSGGDTQYF.

The chain joins TRBV6-6 to TRBJ2-1; tentatively, D is TRBD1 (6 bases). This CDR3 contains 14 residues. Germline V gene sequence: CDR1 MNHNY, CDR2 SVGAGI (reference sequence). Trimming took off 4 bases at V and 12 bases at J, with 19 bases between the two ends. CDR3 sequence: CASSFINRAWGQFF. The CDR3 region has the DNA TGTGCCAGCAGTTTTATCAACAGGGCTTGGGGGCAGTTCTTC.

The chain joins TRBV12-3 or TRBV12-4 to TRBJ1-2; D remains ambiguous. Deletions cut 1 base from V and 7 bases from J, with 7 bases between. The CDR3 is 12 amino acids. CDR3 DNA: TGTGCCAGCAGTTTAGTGGGGTTTGGCTACACCTTC. Its protein is CASSLVGFGYTF.

This clone is a singleton in its sample. The gene calls are TRBV11-1 and TRBJ2-3; TRBD2 might be the D (6 bases). The V gene lost 2 bases and the J gene lost 4 bases, with 13 bases spanning the gap. The germline V gene has CDR1 SGHAT and CDR2 FQDESV (reference sequence). The CDR3 consists of 15 residues. The CDR3 bases are TGTGCCAGCAGCTTAAGTCTAGCGACCTCAGATACGCAGTATTTT. Translation: CASSLSLATSDTQYF. Complete variable domain (other parts from reference TRBV11-1 and TRBJ2-3): EAEVAQSPRYKITEKSQAVAFWCDPISGHATLYWYRQILGQGPELLVQFQDESVVDDSQLPKDRFSAERLKGVDSTLKIQPAELGDSAMYLCASSLSLATSDTQYFGPGTRLTVL.

The rearrangement links TRBV7-9 to TRBJ1-1; D gene ambiguous. Germline V gene data show CDR1 as SEHNR and CDR2 as FQNEAQ (reference sequence). The CDR3 length is 13 residues. V was pared by 1 base and J by 0 bases, with 3 bases between. The CDR3 sequence: CASSLEMNTEAFF. CDR3 coding DNA: TGTGCCAGCAGCTTAGAGATGAACACTGAAGCTTTCTTT.

The chain joins TRBV18 to TRBJ1-2; D might be TRBD1 (5 bases). CDR3 length: 16 amino acids. Trimming removed 3 bases at V and 0 bases at J, with 14 bases between. Germline-derived CDR1 and CDR2 are KGHSH and LQKENI. CDR3 in amino acids: CASSPLEGPANYGYTF. The CDR3 DNA reads as TGTGCCAGCTCACCCTTGGAGGGACCAGCTAACTATGGCTACACCTTC.